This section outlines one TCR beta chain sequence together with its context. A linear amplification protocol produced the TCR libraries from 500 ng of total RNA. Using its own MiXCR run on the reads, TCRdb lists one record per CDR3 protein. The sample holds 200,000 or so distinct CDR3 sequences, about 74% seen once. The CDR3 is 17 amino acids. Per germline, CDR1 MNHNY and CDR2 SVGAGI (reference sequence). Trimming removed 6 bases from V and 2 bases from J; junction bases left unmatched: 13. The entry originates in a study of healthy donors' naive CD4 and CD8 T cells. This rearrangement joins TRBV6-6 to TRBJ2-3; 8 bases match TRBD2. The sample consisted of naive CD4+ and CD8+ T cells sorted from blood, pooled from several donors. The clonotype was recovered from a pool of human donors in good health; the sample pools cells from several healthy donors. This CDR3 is CASSPTSLAASTDTQYF. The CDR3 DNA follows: TGTGCCAGCAGCCCGACCTCACTAGCGGCCTCCACAGATACGCAGTATTTT.